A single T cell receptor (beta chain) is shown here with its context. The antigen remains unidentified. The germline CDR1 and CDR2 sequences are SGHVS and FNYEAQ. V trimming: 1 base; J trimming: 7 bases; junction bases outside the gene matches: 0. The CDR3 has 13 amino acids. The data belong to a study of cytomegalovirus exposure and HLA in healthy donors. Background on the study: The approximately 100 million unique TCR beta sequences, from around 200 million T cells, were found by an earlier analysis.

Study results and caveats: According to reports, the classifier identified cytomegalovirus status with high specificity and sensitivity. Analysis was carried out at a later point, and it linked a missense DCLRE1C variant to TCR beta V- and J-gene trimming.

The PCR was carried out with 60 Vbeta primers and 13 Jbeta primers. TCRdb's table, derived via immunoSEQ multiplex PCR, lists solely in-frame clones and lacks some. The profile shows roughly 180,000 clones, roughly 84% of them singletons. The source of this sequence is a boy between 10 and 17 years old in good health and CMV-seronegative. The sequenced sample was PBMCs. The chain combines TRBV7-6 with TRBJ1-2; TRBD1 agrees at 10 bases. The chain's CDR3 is CASSLGTGGGYTF. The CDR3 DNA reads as TGTGCCAGCAGCTTAGGGACAGGGGGTGGCTACACCTTC.